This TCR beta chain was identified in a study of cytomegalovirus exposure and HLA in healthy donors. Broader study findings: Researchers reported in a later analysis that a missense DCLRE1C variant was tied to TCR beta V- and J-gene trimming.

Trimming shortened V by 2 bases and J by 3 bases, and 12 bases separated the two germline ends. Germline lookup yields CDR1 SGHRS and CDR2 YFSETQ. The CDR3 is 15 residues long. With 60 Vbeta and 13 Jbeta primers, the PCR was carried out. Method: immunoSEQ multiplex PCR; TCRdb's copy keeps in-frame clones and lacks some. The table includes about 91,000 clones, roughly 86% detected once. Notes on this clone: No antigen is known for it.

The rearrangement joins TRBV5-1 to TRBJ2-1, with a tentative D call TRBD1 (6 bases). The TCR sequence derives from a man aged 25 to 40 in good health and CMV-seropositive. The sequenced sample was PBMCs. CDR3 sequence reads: CASSFQGPLYNEQFF. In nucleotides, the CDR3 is TGCGCCAGCAGCTTTCAGGGGCCACTCTACAATGAGCAGTTCTTC.